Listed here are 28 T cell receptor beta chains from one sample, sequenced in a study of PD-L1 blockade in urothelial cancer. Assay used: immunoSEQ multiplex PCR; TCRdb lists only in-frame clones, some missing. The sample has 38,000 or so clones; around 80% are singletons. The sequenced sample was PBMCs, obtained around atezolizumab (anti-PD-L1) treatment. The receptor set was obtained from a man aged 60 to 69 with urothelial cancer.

The CDR3 loop reads CASSWGDRVNNEQFF. CDR3 sequence (DNA): TGTGCCAGCAGCTGGGGCGACAGGGTAAACAATGAGCAGTTCTTC. The rearrangement uses TRBV5-8 and TRBJ2-1; TRBD1 matches 7 bases. Germline V gives CDR1 SGHTS, CDR2 YDEGEE. The trim removed 3 bases at V and 5 bases at J, leaving 8 bases unmatched. This CDR3 has 15 amino acids.

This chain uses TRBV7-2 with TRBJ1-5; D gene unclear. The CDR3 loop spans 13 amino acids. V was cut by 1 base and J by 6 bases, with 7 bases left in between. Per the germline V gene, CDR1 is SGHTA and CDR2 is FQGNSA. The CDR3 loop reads CASSLGPVQPQHF. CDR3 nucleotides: TGTGCCAGCAGCTTAGGCCCAGTTCAGCCCCAGCATTTT.

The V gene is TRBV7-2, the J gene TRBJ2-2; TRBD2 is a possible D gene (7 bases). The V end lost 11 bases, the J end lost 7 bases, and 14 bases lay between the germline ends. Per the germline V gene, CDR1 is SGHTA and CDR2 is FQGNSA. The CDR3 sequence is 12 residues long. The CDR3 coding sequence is TGTGCCCGAAGGGGGGGAAGCGGGGAGCTGTTTTTT. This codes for CARRGGSGELFF.

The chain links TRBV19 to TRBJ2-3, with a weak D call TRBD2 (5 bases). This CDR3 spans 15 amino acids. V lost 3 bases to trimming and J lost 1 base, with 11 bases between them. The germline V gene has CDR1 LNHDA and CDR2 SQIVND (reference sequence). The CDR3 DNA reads TGTGCCAGTAGTATTTTGGGAGCCGGCACAGATACGCAGTATTTT. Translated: CASSILGAGTDTQYF.

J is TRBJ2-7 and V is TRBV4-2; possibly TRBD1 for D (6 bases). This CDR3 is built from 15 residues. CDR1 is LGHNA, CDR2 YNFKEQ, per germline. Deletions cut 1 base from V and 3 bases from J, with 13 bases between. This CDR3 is CASSQVLGQFYEQYF. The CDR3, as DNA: TGTGCCAGCAGCCAAGTTCTGGGACAATTCTACGAGCAGTACTTC.

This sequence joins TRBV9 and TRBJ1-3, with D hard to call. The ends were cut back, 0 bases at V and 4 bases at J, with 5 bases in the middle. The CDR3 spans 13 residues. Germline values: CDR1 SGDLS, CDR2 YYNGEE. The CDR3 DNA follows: TGTGCCAGCAGCGTAGATCTGGGAAACACCATATATTTT. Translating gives CASSVDLGNTIYF.

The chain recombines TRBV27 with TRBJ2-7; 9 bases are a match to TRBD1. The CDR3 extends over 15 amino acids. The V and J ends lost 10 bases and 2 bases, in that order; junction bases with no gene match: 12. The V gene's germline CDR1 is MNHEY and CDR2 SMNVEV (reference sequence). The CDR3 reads CATLLTGTGTYEQYF. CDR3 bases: TGTGCCACCCTTCTAACCGGGACAGGGACCTACGAGCAGTACTTC.

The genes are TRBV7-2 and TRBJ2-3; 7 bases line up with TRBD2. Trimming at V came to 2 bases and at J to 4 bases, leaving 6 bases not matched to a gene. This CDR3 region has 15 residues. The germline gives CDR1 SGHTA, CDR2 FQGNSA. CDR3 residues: CASSLQGGRADTQYF. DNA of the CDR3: TGTGCCAGCAGCTTACAGGGAGGGAGGGCAGATACGCAGTATTTT.

Here the CDR3 reads CAISGTNQPQHF. CDR3 nucleotides: TGTGCCATCTCCGGGACAAATCAGCCCCAGCATTTT. The chain employs TRBV10-3 and TRBJ1-5; a possible D gene is TRBD1 (6 bases). Trimming shortened V by 8 bases and J by 4 bases, and 9 bases separated the two germline ends. Germline V gene data show CDR1 as ENHRY and CDR2 as SYGVKD. This CDR3 is 12 amino acids long.

CDR3: CASSSVRQDRVSGNTIYF. As DNA, the CDR3 is TGTGCCAGCAGCTCCGTCCGCCAGGACAGGGTCTCTGGAAACACCATATATTTT. The chain carries TRBV5-5 and TRBJ1-3; 8 bases match TRBD1. J was trimmed by 0 bases and V by 3 bases; bases with no gene match: 11. The CDR3 contains 18 residues. CDR1 and CDR2 from the germline V gene are SGHKS and YYEKEE (reference sequence).

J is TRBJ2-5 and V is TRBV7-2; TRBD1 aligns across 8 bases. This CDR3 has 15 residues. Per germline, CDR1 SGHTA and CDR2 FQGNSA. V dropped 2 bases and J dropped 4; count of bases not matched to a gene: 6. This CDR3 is CASSLTLDRGETQYF. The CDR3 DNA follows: TGTGCCAGCAGCTTAACCCTTGACAGGGGAGAGACCCAGTACTTC.

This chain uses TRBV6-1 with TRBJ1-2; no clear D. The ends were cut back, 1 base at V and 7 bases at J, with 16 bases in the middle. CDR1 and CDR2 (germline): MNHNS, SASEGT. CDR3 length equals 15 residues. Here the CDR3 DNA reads TGTGCCAGCAGTGAAGAATCACAGCTCATGTCTGGCTACACCTTC. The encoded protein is CASSEESQLMSGYTF.

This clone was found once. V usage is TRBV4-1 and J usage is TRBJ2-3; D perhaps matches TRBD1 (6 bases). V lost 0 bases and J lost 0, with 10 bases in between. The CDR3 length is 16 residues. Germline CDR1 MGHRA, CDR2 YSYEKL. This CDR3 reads CASSQETGSSTDTQYF. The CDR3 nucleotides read TGCGCCAGCAGCCAAGAGACAGGTTCTAGCACAGATACGCAGTATTTT.

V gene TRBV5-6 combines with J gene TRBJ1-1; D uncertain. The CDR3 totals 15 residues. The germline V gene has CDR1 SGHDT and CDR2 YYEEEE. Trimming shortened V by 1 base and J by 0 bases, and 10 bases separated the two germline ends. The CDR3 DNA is TGTGCCAGCAGCTTGTACAAGGACTTGAACACTGAAGCTTTCTTT. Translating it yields CASSLYKDLNTEAFF.

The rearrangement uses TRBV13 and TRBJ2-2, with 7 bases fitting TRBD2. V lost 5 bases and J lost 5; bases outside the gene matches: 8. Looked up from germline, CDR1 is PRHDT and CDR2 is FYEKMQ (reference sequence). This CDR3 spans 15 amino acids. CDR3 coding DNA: TGTGCCAGCAGCCAGTTTCGGGGAGGGACCGGGGAGCTGTTTTTT. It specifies CASSQFRGGTGELFF.

This chain's CDR3 is CASSLQGWGYTF. The DNA for the CDR3 is TGTGCCAGCAGCCTACAGGGTTGGGGCTACACCTTC. The rearrangement links TRBV5-6 to TRBJ1-2, with D perhaps matching TRBD1 (6 bases). There are 12 residues in the CDR3. From germline, CDR1 is SGHDT and CDR2 YYEEEE. V shed 4 bases and J shed 8 bases, with 12 bases lying between them.

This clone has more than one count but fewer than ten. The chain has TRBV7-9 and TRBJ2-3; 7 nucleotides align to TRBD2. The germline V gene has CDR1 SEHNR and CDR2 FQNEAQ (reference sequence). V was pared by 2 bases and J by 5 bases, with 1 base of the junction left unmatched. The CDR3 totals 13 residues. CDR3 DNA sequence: TGTGCCAGCAGCTTAAGCGGGGAAGATACGCAGTATTTT. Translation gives CASSLSGEDTQYF. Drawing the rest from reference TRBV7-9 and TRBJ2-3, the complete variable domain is DTGVSQNPRHKITKRGQNVTFRCDPISEHNRLYWYRQTLGQGPEFLTYFQNEAQLEKSRLLSDRFSAERPKGSFSTLEIQRTEQGDSAMYLCASSLSGEDTQYFGPGTRLTVL.

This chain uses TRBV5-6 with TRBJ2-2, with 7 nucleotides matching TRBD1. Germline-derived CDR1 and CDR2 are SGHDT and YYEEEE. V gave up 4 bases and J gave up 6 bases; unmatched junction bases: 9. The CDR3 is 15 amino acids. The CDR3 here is CASSKMGQRSGELFF. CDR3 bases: TGTGCCAGCAGCAAAATGGGACAGCGGTCCGGGGAGCTGTTTTTT.

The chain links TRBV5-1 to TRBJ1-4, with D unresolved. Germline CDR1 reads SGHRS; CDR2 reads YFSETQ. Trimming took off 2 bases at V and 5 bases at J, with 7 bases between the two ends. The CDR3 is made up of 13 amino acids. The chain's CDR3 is CASSLSENEKLFF. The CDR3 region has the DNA TGCGCCAGCAGCTTATCCGAGAATGAAAAACTGTTTTTT.

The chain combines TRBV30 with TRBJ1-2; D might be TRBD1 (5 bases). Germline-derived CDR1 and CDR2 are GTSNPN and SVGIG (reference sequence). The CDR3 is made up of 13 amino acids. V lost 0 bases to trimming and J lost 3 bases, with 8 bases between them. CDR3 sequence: CAWSVGRDYGYTF. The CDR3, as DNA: TGTGCCTGGAGTGTAGGCAGGGACTATGGCTACACCTTC.

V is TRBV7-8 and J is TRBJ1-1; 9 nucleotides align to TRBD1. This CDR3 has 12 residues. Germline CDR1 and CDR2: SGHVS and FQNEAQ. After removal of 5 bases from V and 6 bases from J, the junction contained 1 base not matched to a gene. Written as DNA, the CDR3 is TGTGCCAGCAGCCGGGACAGGGCTGAAGCTTTCTTT. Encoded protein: CASSRDRAEAFF.

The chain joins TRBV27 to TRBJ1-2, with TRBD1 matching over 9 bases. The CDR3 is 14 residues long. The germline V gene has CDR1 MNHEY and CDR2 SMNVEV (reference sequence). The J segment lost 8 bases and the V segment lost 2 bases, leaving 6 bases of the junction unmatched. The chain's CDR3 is CASSLTGGAGGYTF. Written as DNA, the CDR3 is TGTGCCAGCAGTTTAACAGGGGGCGCAGGGGGCTACACCTTC.

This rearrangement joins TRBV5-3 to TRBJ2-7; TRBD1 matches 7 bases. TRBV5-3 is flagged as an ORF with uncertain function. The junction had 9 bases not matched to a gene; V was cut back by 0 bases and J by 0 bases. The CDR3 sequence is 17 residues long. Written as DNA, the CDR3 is TGTGCCAGAAGCTTGGTGCTCCGGGACAGCGGCTCCTACGAGCAGTACTTC. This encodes CARSLVLRDSGSYEQYF.

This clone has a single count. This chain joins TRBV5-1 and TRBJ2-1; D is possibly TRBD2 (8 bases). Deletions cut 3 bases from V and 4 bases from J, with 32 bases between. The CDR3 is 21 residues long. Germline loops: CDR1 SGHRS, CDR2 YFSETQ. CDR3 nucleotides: TGCGCCAGCAGCTGGAGCTCGACAGGGCCCTTATCTAGCGGGTCTTACAATGAGCAGTTCTTC. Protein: CASSWSSTGPLSSGSYNEQFF. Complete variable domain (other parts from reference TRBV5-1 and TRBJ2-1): KAGVTQTPRYLIKTRGQQVTLSCSPISGHRSVSWYQQTPGQGLQFLFEYFSETQRNKGNFPGRFSGRQFSNSRSEMNVSTLELGDSALYLCASSWSSTGPLSSGSYNEQFFGPGTRLTVL.

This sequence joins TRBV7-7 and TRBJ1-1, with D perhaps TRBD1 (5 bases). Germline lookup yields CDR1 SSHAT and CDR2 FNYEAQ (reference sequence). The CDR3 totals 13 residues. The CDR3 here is CASSPTENTEAFF. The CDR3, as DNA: TGTGCTAGCTCACCGACAGAGAACACTGAAGCTTTCTTT.

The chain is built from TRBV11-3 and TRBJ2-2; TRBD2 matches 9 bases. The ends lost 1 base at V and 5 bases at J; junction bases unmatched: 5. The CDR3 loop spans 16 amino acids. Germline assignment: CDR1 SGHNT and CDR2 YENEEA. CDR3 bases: TGTGCCAGCAGCTTAGCATTAGCGGGAGTAACCGGGGAGCTGTTTTTT. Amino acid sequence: CASSLALAGVTGELFF.

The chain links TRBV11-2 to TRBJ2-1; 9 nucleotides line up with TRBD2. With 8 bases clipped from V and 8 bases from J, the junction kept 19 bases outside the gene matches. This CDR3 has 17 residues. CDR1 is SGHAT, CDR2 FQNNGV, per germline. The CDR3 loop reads CASARGVGVAGVDEQFF. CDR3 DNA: TGTGCCAGCGCCAGGGGGGTGGGAGTAGCGGGAGTTGATGAGCAGTTCTTC.

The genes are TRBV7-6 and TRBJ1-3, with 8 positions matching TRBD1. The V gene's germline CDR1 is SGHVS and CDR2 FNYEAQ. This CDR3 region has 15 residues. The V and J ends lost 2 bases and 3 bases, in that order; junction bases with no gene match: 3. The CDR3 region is CASSLSQGGGNTIYF. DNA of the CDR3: TGTGCCAGCAGCTTATCACAGGGGGGTGGAAACACCATATATTTT.